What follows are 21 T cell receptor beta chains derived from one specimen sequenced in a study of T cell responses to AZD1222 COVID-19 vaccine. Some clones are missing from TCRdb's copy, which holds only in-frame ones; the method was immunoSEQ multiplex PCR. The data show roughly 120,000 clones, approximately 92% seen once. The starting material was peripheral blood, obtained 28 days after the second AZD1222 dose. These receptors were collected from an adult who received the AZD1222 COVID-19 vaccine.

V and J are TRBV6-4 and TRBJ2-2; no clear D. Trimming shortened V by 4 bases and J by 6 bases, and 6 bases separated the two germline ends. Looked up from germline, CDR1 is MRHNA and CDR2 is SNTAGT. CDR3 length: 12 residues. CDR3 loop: CASSARAGELFF. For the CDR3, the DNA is TGTGCCAGCAGTGCCCGGGCCGGGGAGCTGTTTTTT.

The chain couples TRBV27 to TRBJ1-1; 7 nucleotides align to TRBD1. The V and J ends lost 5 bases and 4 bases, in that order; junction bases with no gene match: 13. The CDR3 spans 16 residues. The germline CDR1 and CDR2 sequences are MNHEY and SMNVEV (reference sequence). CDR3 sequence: CASSPYPTGWGTEAFF. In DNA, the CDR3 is TGTGCCAGCAGTCCCTACCCGACAGGGTGGGGCACTGAAGCTTTCTTT.

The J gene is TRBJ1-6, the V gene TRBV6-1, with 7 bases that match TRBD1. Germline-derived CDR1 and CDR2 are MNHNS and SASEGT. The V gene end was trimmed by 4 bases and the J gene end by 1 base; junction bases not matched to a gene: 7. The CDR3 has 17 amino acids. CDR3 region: CASSATGSISYNSPLHF. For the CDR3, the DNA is TGTGCCAGCAGTGCGACAGGGTCGATTTCCTATAATTCACCCCTCCACTTT.

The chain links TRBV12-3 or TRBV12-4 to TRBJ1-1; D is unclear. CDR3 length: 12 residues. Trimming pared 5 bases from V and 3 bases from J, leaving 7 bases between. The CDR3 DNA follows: TGTGCCAGCAGTGCAAGTCACACTGAAGCTTTCTTT. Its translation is CASSASHTEAFF.

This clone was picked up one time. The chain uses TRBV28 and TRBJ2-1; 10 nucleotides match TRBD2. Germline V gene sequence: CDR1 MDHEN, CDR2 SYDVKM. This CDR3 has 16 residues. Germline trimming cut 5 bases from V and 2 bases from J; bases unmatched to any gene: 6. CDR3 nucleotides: TGTGCCAGCAGTGGCTCCCTAGCGGGAGCCTACAATGAGCAGTTCTTC. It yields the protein CASSGSLAGAYNEQFF.

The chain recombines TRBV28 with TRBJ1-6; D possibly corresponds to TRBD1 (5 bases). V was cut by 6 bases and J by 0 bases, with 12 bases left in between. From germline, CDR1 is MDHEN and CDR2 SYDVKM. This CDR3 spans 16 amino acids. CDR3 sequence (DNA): TGTGCCAGCAGGAATTGGGGGAGCTCCTATAATTCACCCCTCCACTTT. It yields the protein CASRNWGSSYNSPLHF. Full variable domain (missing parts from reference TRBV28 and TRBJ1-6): DVKVTQSSRYLVKRTGEKVFLECVQDMDHENMFWYRQDPGLGLRLIYFSYDVKMKEKGDIPEGYSVSREKKERFSLILESASTNQTSMYLCASRNWGSSYNSPLHFGNGTRLTVT.

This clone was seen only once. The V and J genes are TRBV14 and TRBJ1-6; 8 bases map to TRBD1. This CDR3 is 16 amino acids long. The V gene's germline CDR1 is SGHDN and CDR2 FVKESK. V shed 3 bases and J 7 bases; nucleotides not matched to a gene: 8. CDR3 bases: TGTGCCAGCAGCCAGTCCCGGACAGGGCTAAATTCACCCCTCCACTTT. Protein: CASSQSRTGLNSPLHF.

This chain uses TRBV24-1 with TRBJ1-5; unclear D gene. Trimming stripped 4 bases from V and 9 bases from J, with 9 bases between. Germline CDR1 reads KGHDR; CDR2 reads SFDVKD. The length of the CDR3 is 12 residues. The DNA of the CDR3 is TGTGCCACCAGTGACCCCTTTGGGCCCCAGCATTTT. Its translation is CATSDPFGPQHF.

CDR3 protein: CASSPLQGNTIYF. CDR3 in DNA: TGTGCCAGCAGCCCTCTACAGGGAAACACCATATATTTT. The gene calls are TRBV5-6 and TRBJ1-3; no clear D gene. The length of the CDR3 is 13 residues. Trimming cost V 4 bases and J 4 bases, with 9 bases left between them. Germline values: CDR1 SGHDT, CDR2 YYEEEE.

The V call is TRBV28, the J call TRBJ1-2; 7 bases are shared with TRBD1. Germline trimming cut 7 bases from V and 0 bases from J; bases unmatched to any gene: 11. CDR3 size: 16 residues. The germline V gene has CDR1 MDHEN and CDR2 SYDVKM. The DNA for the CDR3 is TGTGCCAGCATGAAGGGGAGGAGGGGGCCTAACTATGGCTACACCTTC. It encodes CASMKGRRGPNYGYTF.

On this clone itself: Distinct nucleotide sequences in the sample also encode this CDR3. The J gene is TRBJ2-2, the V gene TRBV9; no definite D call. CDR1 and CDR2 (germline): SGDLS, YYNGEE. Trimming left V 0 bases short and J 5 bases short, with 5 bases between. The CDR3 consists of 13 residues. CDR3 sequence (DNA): TGTGCCAGCAGCGTAGATCTTACCGGGGAGCTGTTTTTT. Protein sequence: CASSVDLTGELFF.

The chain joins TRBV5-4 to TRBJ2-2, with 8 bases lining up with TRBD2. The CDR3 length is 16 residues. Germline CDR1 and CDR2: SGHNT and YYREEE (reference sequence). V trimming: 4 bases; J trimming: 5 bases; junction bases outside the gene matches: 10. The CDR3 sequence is CASSLPGREATGELFF. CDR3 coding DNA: TGTGCCAGCAGCCTCCCCGGGAGGGAGGCAACCGGGGAGCTGTTTTTT.

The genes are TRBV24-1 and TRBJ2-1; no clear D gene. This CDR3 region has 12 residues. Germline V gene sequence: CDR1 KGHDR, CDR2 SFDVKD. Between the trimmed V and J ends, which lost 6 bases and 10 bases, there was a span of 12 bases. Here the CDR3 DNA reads TGTGCCACCAGTCTGGCGCGAGGCGAGCAGTTCTTC. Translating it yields CATSLARGEQFF.

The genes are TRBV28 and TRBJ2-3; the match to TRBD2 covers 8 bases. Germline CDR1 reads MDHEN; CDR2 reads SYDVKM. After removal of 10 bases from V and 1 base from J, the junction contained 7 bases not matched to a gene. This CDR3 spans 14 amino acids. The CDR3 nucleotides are TGTGCCATCCTTGGGCGGGGGGGCACAGATACGCAGTATTTT. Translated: CAILGRGGTDTQYF.

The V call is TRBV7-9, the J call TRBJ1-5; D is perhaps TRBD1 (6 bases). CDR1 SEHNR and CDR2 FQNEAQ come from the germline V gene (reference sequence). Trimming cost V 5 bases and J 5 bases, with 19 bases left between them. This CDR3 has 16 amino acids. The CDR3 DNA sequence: TGTGCCAGCAGCGGGGGGGGCAGCCTTCGGGATCAGCCCCAGCATTTT. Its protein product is CASSGGGSLRDQPQHF.

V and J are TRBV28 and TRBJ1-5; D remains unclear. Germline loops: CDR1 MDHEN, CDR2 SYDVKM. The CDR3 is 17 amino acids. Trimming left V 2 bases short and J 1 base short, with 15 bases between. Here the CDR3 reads CASSLVGFLFSNQPQHF. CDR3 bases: TGTGCCAGCAGTTTAGTTGGATTTCTCTTCAGCAATCAGCCCCAGCATTTT.

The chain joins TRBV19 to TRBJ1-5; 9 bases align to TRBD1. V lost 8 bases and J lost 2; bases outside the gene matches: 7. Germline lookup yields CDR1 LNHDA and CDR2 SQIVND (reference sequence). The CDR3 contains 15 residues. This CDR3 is CASLQGALGNQPQHF. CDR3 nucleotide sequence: TGTGCCAGTCTACAGGGGGCGCTTGGCAATCAGCCCCAGCATTTT.

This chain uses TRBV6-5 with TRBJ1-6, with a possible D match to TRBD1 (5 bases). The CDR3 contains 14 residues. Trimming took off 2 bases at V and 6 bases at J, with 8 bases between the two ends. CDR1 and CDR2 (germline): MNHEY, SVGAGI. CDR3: CASSYRQSNSPLHF. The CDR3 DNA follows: TGTGCCAGCAGTTACCGACAGTCTAATTCACCCCTCCACTTT.

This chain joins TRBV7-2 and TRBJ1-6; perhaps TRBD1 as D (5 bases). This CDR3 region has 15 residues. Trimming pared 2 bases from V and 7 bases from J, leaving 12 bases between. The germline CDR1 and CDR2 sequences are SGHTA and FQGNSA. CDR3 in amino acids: CASSLNQGRNSPLHF. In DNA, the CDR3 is TGTGCCAGCAGCTTAAACCAGGGTCGGAATTCACCCCTCCACTTT.

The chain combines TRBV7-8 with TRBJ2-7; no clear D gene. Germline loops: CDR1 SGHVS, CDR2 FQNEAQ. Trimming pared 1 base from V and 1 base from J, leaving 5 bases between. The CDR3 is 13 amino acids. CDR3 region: CASSLGRSYEQYF. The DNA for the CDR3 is TGTGCCAGCAGCTTAGGCAGATCCTACGAGCAGTACTTC.

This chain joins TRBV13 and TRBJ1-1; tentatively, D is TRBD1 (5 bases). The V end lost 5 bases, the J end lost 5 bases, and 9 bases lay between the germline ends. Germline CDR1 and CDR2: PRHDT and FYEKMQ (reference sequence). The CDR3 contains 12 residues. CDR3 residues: CASSAGGTEAFF. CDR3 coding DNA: TGTGCCAGCAGCGCTGGGGGGACTGAAGCTTTCTTT.